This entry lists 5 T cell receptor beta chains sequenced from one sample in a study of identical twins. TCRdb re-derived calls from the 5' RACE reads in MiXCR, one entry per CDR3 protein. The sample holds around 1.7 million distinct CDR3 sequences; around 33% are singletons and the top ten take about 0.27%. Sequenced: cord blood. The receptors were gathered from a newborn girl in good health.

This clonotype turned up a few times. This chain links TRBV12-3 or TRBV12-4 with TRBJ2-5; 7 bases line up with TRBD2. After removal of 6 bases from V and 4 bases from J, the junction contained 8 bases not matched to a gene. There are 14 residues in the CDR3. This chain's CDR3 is CASSSTGTIETQYF. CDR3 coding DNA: TGTGCCAGCAGCTCCACCGGGACTATAGAGACCCAGTACTTC.

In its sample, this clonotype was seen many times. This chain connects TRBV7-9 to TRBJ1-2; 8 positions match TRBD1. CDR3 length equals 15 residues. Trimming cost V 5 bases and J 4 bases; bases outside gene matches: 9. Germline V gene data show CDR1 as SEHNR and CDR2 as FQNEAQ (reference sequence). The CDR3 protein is CASSLTGTGAYGYTF. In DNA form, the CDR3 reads TGTGCCAGCAGCCTGACCGGGACAGGAGCCTATGGCTACACCTTC.

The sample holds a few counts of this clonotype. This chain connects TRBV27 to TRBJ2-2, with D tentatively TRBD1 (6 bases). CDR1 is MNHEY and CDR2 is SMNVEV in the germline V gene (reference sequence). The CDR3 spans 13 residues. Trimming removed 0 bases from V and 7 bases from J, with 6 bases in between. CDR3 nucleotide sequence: TGTGCCAGCAGTTTATCAGGGGGCGGGGAGCTGTTTTTT. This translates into CASSLSGGGELFF.

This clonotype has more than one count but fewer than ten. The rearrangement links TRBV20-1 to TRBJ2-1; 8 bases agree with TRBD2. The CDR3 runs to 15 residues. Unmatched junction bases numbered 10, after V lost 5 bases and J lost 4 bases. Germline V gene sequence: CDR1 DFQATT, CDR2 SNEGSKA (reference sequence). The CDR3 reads CSASPLAGYYNEQFF. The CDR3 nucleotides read TGCAGTGCTTCGCCCCTAGCGGGTTATTACAATGAGCAGTTCTTC.

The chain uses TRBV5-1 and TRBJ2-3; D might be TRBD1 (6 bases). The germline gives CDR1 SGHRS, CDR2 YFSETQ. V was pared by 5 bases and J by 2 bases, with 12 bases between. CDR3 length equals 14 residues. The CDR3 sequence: CASRVSGHTDTQYF. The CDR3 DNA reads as TGCGCCAGCAGAGTATCGGGACACACAGATACGCAGTATTTT.